The source of this T cell receptor beta chain is a study of T cell responses to AZD1222 COVID-19 vaccine. General study findings and limits: Increases in Spike-specific TCR breadth and depth were seen after two AZD1222 doses. Just a handful of people given AZD1222 tested seropositive at baseline.

This CDR3 spans 16 amino acids. The J segment lost 3 bases and the V segment lost 1 base, leaving 5 bases of the junction unmatched. The germline V gene encodes CDR1 SGHTA and CDR2 FQGNSA. In the case of this clone: What it binds is not known.

Here immunoSEQ multiplex PCR was the method, and the copy in TCRdb shows in-frame clones only, minus some. Here the sample spans some 150,000 clones, about 92% being singletons. This receptor was identified in an adult who received the AZD1222 COVID-19 vaccine. The chain employs TRBV7-2 and TRBJ2-3, with 9 bases fitting TRBD1. Sequenced material: peripheral blood, taken 28 days after the second AZD1222 dose. CDR3 loop: CASSLGGTGRTDTQYF. The CDR3 nucleotides read TGTGCCAGCAGCTTAGGCGGGACAGGGAGGACAGATACGCAGTATTTT.